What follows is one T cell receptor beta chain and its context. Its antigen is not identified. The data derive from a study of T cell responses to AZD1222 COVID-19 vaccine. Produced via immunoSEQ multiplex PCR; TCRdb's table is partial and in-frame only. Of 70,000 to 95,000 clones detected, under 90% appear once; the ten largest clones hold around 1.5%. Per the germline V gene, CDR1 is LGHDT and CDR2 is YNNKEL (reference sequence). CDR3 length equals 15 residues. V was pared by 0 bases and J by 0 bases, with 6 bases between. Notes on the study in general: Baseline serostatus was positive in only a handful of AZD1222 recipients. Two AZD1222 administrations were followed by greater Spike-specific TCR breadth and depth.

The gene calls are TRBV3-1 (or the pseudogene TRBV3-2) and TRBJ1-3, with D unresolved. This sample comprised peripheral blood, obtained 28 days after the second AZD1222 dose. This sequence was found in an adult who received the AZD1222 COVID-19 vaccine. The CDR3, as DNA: TGTGCCAGCAGCCAAGACACCGTCTCTGGAAACACCATATATTTT. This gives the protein CASSQDTVSGNTIYF.